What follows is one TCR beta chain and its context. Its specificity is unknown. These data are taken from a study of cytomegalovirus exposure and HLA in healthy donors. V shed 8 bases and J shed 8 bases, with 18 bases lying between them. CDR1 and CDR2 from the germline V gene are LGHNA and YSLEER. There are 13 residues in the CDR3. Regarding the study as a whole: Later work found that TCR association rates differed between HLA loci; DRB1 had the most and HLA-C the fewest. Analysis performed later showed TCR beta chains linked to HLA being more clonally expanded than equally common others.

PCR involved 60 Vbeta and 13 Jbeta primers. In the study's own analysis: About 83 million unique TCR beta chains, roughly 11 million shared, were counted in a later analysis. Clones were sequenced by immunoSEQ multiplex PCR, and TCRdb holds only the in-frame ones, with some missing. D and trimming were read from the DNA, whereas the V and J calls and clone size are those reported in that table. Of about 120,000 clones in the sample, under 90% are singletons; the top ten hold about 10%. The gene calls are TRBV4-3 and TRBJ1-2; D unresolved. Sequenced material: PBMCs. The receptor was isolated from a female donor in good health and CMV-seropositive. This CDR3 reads CASSSVGVGGYTF. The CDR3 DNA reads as TGCGCCAGCTCCTCAGTGGGAGTGGGAGGCTACACCTTC.